This section outlines one TCR beta chain sequence together with its context. Its target is unknown. The CDR3 loop spans 14 amino acids. Germline values: CDR1 LGHDT, CDR2 YNNKEL (reference sequence). V was trimmed by 4 bases and J by 2 bases, leaving 11 bases between them. Clones were sequenced by immunoSEQ multiplex PCR, and TCRdb holds only the in-frame ones, with some missing. The sample has some 31,000 clones, approximately 87% seen once. This specimen comes from a study of T cell responses to AZD1222 COVID-19 vaccine. Broader study findings: Breadth and depth of Spike-specific TCRs rose after two AZD1222 doses.

V gene TRBV3-1 (or the pseudogene TRBV3-2) combines with J gene TRBJ2-5; D unresolved. This sequence was found in an adult who received the AZD1222 COVID-19 vaccine. The starting material was peripheral blood, obtained 28 days after the second AZD1222 dose. The CDR3 DNA follows: TGTGCCAGCAGCCTTAGGATGGCACAAGAGACCCAGTACTTC. Its translation: CASSLRMAQETQYF.